Presented here are 19 T cell receptor beta chains from one specimen sequenced in a study of response to subunit inactivated influenza vaccine (dated by TCRdb to about 2018). Library generation was performed with RT-PCR. Sequencing instrument: Illumina HiSeq 2500. TCRdb trimmed the raw reads at Q25, called clones with MiXCR and kept productive beta chains. Rows merge per CDR3 protein into single entries with the most common DNA and genes. Recorded for this sample are about 610,000 distinct CDR3 sequences; approximately 15% of them occurred a single time. The ten largest clones add up to 11% of the sample. This sample comprised PBMCs from blood, obtained 11 to 12 days after vaccination. These receptors were collected from a man aged 45 to 65 who received an inactivated influenza vaccine. Donor details come from another sample of the same person, matched by shared clones.

This clonotype came up a few times. The genes are TRBV20-1 and TRBJ2-2, with 9 bases that match TRBD1. CDR1 is DFQATT, CDR2 SNEGSKA, per germline (reference sequence). After removal of 4 bases from V and 13 bases from J, the junction contained 16 bases not matched to a gene. The CDR3 has 15 amino acids. The CDR3 DNA follows: TGCAGTGCTAAAGAACAGGGGGCCCTCTTTCAAGGGCTGTTTTTT. Residues: CSAKEQGALFQGLFF.

This clonotype was observed a handful of times. This rearrangement joins TRBV7-2 to TRBJ1-4; a weak D match, TRBD1 (5 bases). Deletions cut 5 bases from V and 0 bases from J, with 10 bases between. CDR1 and CDR2 from the germline V gene are SGHTA and FQGNSA. CDR3 size: 15 residues. The CDR3 nucleotides read TGTGCCAGCAGCCGGGGGTCTACAACTAATGAAAAACTGTTTTTT. This gives the protein CASSRGSTTNEKLFF.

This clonotype was found many times. The rearrangement joins TRBV20-1 to TRBJ1-5, with TRBD1 as a possible D gene (5 bases). The CDR3 runs to 13 residues. Germline-derived CDR1 and CDR2 are DFQATT and SNEGSKA (reference sequence). Trimming took off 6 bases at V and 3 bases at J, with 12 bases between the two ends. The CDR3 is CSAGGAANQPQHF. Written as DNA, the CDR3 is TGCAGTGCCGGAGGGGCTGCCAATCAGCCCCAGCATTTT.

In this sample, this clonotype turned up a few times. The genes are TRBV15 and TRBJ2-3, with 7 positions matching TRBD2. Germline CDR1 LNHNV, CDR2 YYDKDF (reference sequence). The CDR3 consists of 15 residues. The junction had 8 bases not matched to a gene; V was cut back by 0 bases and J by 8 bases. The DNA of the CDR3 is TGTGCCACCAGCAGAGATAAGGCGGGAGAAGGTACGCAGTATTTT. This gives the protein CATSRDKAGEGTQYF.

Here the CDR3 DNA reads TGTGCCACCAGTGAAACCGGGACAGCCAAAAACATTCAGTACTTC. Its translation is CATSETGTAKNIQYF. The gene calls are TRBV24-1 and TRBJ2-4; D tentatively fits TRBD1 or TRBD2 (5 bases each). The CDR3 covers 15 residues. Germline lookup yields CDR1 KGHDR and CDR2 SFDVKD. V dropped 4 bases and J dropped 0 bases, with 9 bases sitting between them.

Remarks on this clonotype: Just one base apart from a much larger clone, this may be a read error. The chain employs TRBV28 and TRBJ2-3; 7 bases agree with TRBD2. V dropped 7 bases and J dropped 2; count of bases not matched to a gene: 15. The CDR3 length is 17 residues. Germline loops: CDR1 MDHEN, CDR2 SYDVKM. The CDR3 coding sequence is TGTGCCAGCACTCCAAGCGGGCTAGCGGCTATCACAGATACGCAGTATTTT. Encoded protein: CASTPSGLAAITDTQYF.

This clonotype occurred a few times. This chain uses TRBV9 with TRBJ2-3; 8 nucleotides agree with TRBD2. Germline CDR1 reads SGDLS; CDR2 reads YYNGEE. This CDR3 spans 15 amino acids. With V trimmed by 2 bases and J by 5 bases, 7 bases remained unmatched. The CDR3, as DNA: TGTGCCAGCAGCGTTGCCGGGAGGGCAGGAGATACGCAGTATTTT. This translates into CASSVAGRAGDTQYF.

This clonotype was recorded at least ten times. V and J are TRBV6-5 and TRBJ2-7, with unresolved D. This CDR3 contains 11 residues. Germline-derived CDR1 and CDR2 are MNHEY and SVGAGI. V was pared by 0 bases and J by 5 bases, with 2 bases between. The CDR3 DNA follows: TGTGCCAGCAGTTACTCGAACGAGCAGTACTTC. Translating it yields CASSYSNEQYF.

This clonotype showed up just a few times. The chain couples TRBV6-1 to TRBJ1-5, with TRBD1 matching over 8 bases. J gave up 1 base and V 5 bases, and 7 bases lay outside the gene matches. CDR3 size: 16 residues. CDR1 and CDR2 (germline): MNHNS, SASEGT. The CDR3 region is CASSPRQGLSNQPQHF. The DNA of the CDR3 is TGTGCCAGCAGTCCCCGACAGGGGTTAAGCAATCAGCCCCAGCATTTT.

Only a few counts were recorded for this clonotype. The gene calls are TRBV12-3 or TRBV12-4 and TRBJ2-3, with 7 bases identical to TRBD2. The CDR3 is 13 amino acids. Losses at the gene ends were 6 bases for V and 4 bases for J; bases not matched to a gene: 4. Written as DNA, the CDR3 is TGTGCCAGCAGACAAAGCGGGGCAGATACGCAGTATTTT. Translating gives CASRQSGADTQYF.

The V gene is TRBV27, the J gene TRBJ1-6; 12 bases fit TRBD1. Trimming took 0 bases from V and 8 from J; bases not matched to a gene: 2. The CDR3 consists of 16 residues. The germline CDR1 and CDR2 sequences are MNHEY and SMNVEV (reference sequence). CDR3 in amino acids: CASSLSGTGGHSPLHF. As DNA, the CDR3 is TGTGCCAGCAGTTTATCAGGGACAGGGGGCCATTCACCCCTCCACTTT.

This clonotype was counted at least ten times. The genes are TRBV12-3 or TRBV12-4 and TRBJ2-2; perhaps TRBD1 as D (6 bases). The CDR3 covers 15 residues. V lost 8 bases to trimming and J lost 5 bases, with 18 bases between them. CDR3 DNA sequence: TGTGCCAGCCAAATTACAGGGATCCGGACCGGGGAGCTGTTTTTT. Translation gives CASQITGIRTGELFF.

The chain is built from TRBV7-9 and TRBJ1-4; unclear D gene. The CDR3 totals 11 residues. The V gene's germline CDR1 is SEHNR and CDR2 FQNEAQ (reference sequence). Trimming left V 5 bases short and J 10 bases short, with 8 bases between. The DNA of the CDR3 is TGTGCCAGCAGCCACGGAGGAAAACTGTTTTTT. It is translated as CASSHGGKLFF.

This clonotype was seen only a few times. The DNA of the CDR3 is TGCAGCGTGGCTAGCGGGGGGGCCGGTAATGAGCAGTTCTTC. Protein: CSVASGGAGNEQFF. The rearrangement joins TRBV29-1 to TRBJ2-1; 12 bases are a match to TRBD2. V was pared by 6 bases and J by 7 bases, with 7 bases of the junction left unmatched. CDR3 length equals 14 residues. Germline CDR1 is SQVTM and CDR2 is ANQGSEA.

CDR3 bases: TGTGCCAGCTCACCCACTCCAAGACCTACAGATACGCAGTATTTT. Translating gives CASSPTPRPTDTQYF. This chain joins TRBV18 and TRBJ2-3; D is uncertain. Germline assignment: CDR1 KGHSH and CDR2 LQKENI. V was cut by 3 bases and J by 3 bases, with 13 bases left in between. This CDR3 has 15 amino acids.

The rearrangement links TRBV5-1 to TRBJ1-1; weak D call: TRBD1 (6 bases). From germline, CDR1 is SGHRS and CDR2 YFSETQ. Trimming took 3 bases from V and 0 from J, leaving 9 bases between them. The CDR3 runs to 14 residues. In DNA, the CDR3 is TGCGCCAGCAGCTCCACAGGGCTGAACACTGAAGCTTTCTTT. Protein sequence: CASSSTGLNTEAFF. Together with reference TRBV5-1 and TRBJ1-1, the CDR3 gives the full variable domain: KAGVTQTPRYLIKTRGQQVTLSCSPISGHRSVSWYQQTPGQGLQFLFEYFSETQRNKGNFPGRFSGRQFSNSRSEMNVSTLELGDSALYLCASSSTGLNTEAFFGQGTRLTVV.

The sample holds a few counts of this clonotype. J is TRBJ2-2 and V is TRBV7-7; TRBD2 agrees at 10 bases. This CDR3 comprises 16 residues. V shed 3 bases, J shed 5 bases, and the junction held 6 bases outside the gene matches. The germline V gene has CDR1 SSHAT and CDR2 FNYEAQ (reference sequence). Here the CDR3 DNA reads TGTGCCAGCAGCTTGCGGACTAGCGGCCATACCGGGGAGCTGTTTTTT. Protein product: CASSLRTSGHTGELFF.

J is TRBJ2-7 and V is TRBV18; D gene ambiguous. V lost 3 bases, J lost 3 bases, and 24 bases lay in between. Germline V CDR1 and CDR2: KGHSH, LQKENI. The length of the CDR3 is 18 residues. CDR3 bases: TGTGCCAGCTCACCGGGTGTCTCCCACCCGCCCCTATTCTACGAGCAGTACTTC. It specifies CASSPGVSHPPLFYEQYF.

Details on this clonotype: The junction and the germline gene differ at one end; a read error may be behind it. The chain employs TRBV28 and TRBJ2-1, with 15 bases aligning to TRBD2. The CDR3 is made up of 17 amino acids. Germline loops: CDR1 MDHEN, CDR2 SYDVKM. CDR3 coding DNA: TGTGCCAGCAGTTTGGGACTAGCGGGGGGCCCTTACAATGACCAGTTCTTC. Protein sequence: CASSLGLAGGPYNDQFF.